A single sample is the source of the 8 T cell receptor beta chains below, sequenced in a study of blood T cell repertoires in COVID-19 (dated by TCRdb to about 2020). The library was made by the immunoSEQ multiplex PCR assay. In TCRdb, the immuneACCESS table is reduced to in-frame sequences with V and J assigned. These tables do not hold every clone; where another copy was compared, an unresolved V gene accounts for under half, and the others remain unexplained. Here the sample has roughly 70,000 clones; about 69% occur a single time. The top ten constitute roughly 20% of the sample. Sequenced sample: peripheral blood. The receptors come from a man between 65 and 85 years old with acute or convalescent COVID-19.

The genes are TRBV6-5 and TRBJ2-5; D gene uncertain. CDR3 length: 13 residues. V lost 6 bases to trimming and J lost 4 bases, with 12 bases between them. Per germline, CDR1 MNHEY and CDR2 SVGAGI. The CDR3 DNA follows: TGTGCCAGCAGCGGAGTGTTTGGAGAGACCCAGTACTTC. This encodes CASSGVFGETQYF.

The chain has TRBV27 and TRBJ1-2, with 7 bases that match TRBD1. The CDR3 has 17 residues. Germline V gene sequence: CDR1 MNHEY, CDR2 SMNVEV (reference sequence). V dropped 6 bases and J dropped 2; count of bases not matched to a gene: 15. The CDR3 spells CASSPPGTVPGNYGYTF. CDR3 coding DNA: TGTGCCAGCAGCCCACCGGGGACAGTACCAGGCAACTATGGCTACACCTTC.

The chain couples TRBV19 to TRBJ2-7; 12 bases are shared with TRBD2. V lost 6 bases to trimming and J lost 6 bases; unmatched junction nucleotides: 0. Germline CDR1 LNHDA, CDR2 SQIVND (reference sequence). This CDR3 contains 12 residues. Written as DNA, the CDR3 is TGTGCCAGTAGGGGACTAGCGGGCGAGCAGTACTTC. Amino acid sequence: CASRGLAGEQYF.

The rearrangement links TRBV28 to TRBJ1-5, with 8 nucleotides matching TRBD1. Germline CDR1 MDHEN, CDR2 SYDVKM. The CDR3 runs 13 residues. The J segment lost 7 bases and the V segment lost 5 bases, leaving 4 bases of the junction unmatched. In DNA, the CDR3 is TGTGCCAGCAGTGGACAGGGACGACAGCCCCAGCATTTT. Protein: CASSGQGRQPQHF.

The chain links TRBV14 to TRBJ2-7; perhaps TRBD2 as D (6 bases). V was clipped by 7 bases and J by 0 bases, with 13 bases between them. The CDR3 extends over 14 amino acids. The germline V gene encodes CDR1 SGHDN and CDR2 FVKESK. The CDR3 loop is CASNRGGSSYEQYF. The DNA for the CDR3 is TGTGCCAGCAACCGTGGAGGGAGCTCCTACGAGCAGTACTTC.

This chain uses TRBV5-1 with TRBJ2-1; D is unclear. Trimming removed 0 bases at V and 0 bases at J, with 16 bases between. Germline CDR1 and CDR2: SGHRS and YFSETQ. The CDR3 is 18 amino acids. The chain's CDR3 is CASSLEGRRVSSYNEQFF. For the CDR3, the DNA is TGCGCCAGCAGCTTGGAAGGTCGACGGGTTAGCTCCTACAATGAGCAGTTCTTC.

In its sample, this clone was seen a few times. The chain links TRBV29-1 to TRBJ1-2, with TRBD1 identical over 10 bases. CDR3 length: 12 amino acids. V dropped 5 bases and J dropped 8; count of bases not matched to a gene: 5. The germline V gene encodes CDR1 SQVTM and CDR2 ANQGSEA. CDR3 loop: CSVRDRGDGYTF. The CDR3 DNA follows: TGCAGCGTTCGGGACAGGGGTGACGGCTACACCTTC.

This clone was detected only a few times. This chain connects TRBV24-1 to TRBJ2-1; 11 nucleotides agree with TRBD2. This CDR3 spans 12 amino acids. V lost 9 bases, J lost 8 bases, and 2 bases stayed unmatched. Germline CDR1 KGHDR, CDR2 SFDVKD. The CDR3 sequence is CATHSGRDEQFF. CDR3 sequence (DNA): TGTGCCACCCATAGCGGGAGGGATGAGCAGTTCTTC.